A selection of T cell receptor beta chains follows, all from one sample in a study of blood T cell repertoires in COVID-19. Data came from immunoSEQ multiplex PCR; TCRdb stores just in-frame clones and leaves some out. The sample holds 70,000 to 90,000 clones, more than 60% seen once. The sequencing input was peripheral blood. The receptors shown here come from a man aged 65-85 years with acute or convalescent COVID-19. The CDR3 runs from the conserved cysteine through the conserved F or W. D genes are given only for firm matches. Clone size is not always given. Where it is, it says once, few, many or a class for expanded clones.

d_gene,j_gene,v_gene,abundance,CDR3aa,CDR3nt
-,TRBJ1-6,TRBV1,-,CTSSQVGALASYNSPLHF,TGCACCAGCAGCCAAGTGGGGGCCCTAGCCTCCTATAATTCACCCCTCCACTTT
-,TRBJ2-3,TRBV5-4,-,CASSLGGVTDTQYF,TGTGCCAGCAGCTTGGGGGGAGTCACAGATACGCAGTATTTT
TRBD1,TRBJ1-2,TRBV5-1,once,CASSVGQGANYGYTF,TGCGCCAGCAGCGTAGGACAGGGGGCTAACTATGGCTACACCTTC
-,TRBJ1-1,TRBV5-1,-,CASSTRDTPEAFF,TGCGCCAGCAGCACTAGGGACACCCCTGAAGCTTTCTTT
-,TRBJ1-1,TRBV28,-,CASSPPGGVSRGAFF,TGTGCCAGCAGCCCGCCGGGAGGGGTCTCAAGGGGGGCTTTCTTT
-,TRBJ1-2,TRBV27,-,CASSLSLRGGYTF,TGTGCCAGCAGTTTATCGTTGAGAGGTGGCTACACCTTC
-,TRBJ2-1,TRBV2,-,CASTPSQISYNEQFF,TGTGCCAGCACTCCTAGCCAAATCTCCTACAATGAGCAGTTCTTC
-,TRBJ1-6,TRBV19,-,CASSISGTSSGSYNSPLHF,TGTGCCAGTAGTATATCCGGAACCTCTAGTGGATCCTATAATTCACCCCTCCACTTT
-,TRBJ2-7,TRBV5-6,-,CASSLSPLEQYF,TGTGCCAGCAGCTTGTCTCCTCTCGAGCAGTACTTC
TRBD1,TRBJ1-2,TRBV5-4,-,CASSPRDRGAGSYTF,TGTGCCAGCAGCCCCCGGGACAGGGGCGCCGGGAGCTACACCTTC
-,TRBJ1-2,TRBV6-1,-,CASSEIEEHNYGYTF,TGTGCCAGCAGTGAAATCGAAGAGCACAACTATGGCTACACCTTC
-,TRBJ1-5,TRBV4-2,-,CASSQDRAQPQHF,TGTGCCAGCAGCCAAGACAGGGCTCAGCCCCAGCATTTT
-,TRBJ1-2,TRBV14,few,CASSQVGTEYYGYTF,TGTGCCAGCAGCCAAGTGGGCACAGAATATTATGGCTACACCTTC
TRBD2,TRBJ2-1,TRBV2,-,CASSEWEGLFF,TGTGCCAGCAGTGAATGGGAGGGGCTGTTCTTC
-,TRBJ1-2,TRBV6-5,-,CASSPPQGSYGYTF,TGTGCCAGCAGTCCCCCCCAGGGTAGCTATGGCTACACCTTC
TRBD1,TRBJ2-3,TRBV3-1/TRBV3-2,-,CASSQEGTASFENF,TGTGCCAGCAGCCAAGAGGGGACAGCCTCCTTCGAGAATTTT
TRBD2,TRBJ2-1,TRBV19,-,CASSTPGTSSEQFF,TGTGCCAGTAGCACGCCCGGGACTAGCAGTGAGCAGTTCTTC
TRBD2,TRBJ2-1,TRBV4-2,few,CASSPASSGGPNGHEQFF,TGTGCCAGCAGCCCGGCGTCCAGCGGGGGGCCTAACGGTCATGAGCAGTTCTTC
-,TRBJ1-5,TRBV18,-,CASSLRDIYSNQPQHF,TGTGCCAGCTCCCTCCGGGACATCTATAGCAATCAGCCCCAGCATTTT
TRBD1,TRBJ1-2,TRBV5-1,-,CASSVGTGSRSLYYGYTF,TGCGCCAGCAGCGTAGGGACAGGGAGCCGCTCCCTCTACTATGGCTACACCTTC
-,TRBJ2-5,TRBV10-3,few,CAISEDSQETQYF,TGTGCCATCAGTGAGGACAGCCAAGAGACCCAGTACTTC
-,TRBJ1-4,TRBV10-3,-,CAISKSGATNEKLFF,TGTGCCATCAGCAAGTCAGGTGCAACTAATGAAAAACTGTTTTTT
-,TRBJ1-1,TRBV5-1,-,CASSLVGSGYTEAFF,TGCGCCAGCAGCTTGGTGGGGTCGGGATACACTGAAGCTTTCTTT
TRBD1,TRBJ2-5,TRBV28,-,CASTPGTGEETQYF,TGTGCCAGCACTCCCGGGACAGGGGAAGAGACCCAGTACTTC
-,TRBJ1-1,TRBV27,once,CASRPRVKVNTEAFF,TGTGCCAGCAGGCCCAGGGTTAAAGTGAACACTGAAGCTTTCTTT
-,TRBJ2-3,TRBV12-3/TRBV12-4,-,CASSLSGADTQYF,TGTGCCAGCAGTTTATCGGGTGCAGATACGCAGTATTTT
-,TRBJ2-7,TRBV6-5,-,CASTPLAGVYEQYF,TGTGCCAGCACCCCTCTGGCGGGTGTCTACGAGCAGTACTTC
TRBD1,TRBJ1-4,TRBV6-5,-,CASSHGQGMNEKLFF,TGTGCCAGCAGTCATGGACAGGGGATGAATGAAAAACTGTTTTTT
-,TRBJ2-1,TRBV3-1/TRBV3-2,-,CASTPGGRPRGEQFF,TGTGCCAGCACCCCCGGGGGGCGCCCCCGGGGTGAGCAGTTCTTC
TRBD2,TRBJ2-5,TRBV3-1/TRBV3-2,-,CASSQGRLAGGLQETQYF,TGTGCCAGCAGCCAAGGTCGGCTAGCGGGGGGACTCCAAGAGACCCAGTACTTC
-,TRBJ1-3,TRBV9,few,CASYPGAGSGNTIYF,TGTGCCAGCTATCCCGGTGCCGGGTCTGGAAACACCATATATTTT
-,TRBJ1-1,TRBV6-5,-,CASAERAGGGTEAFF,TGTGCCAGTGCAGAACGTGCGGGGGGCGGCACTGAAGCTTTCTTT
TRBD1,TRBJ2-7,TRBV27,-,CASSLQQGSSYEQYF,TGTGCCAGCAGTTTACAACAGGGGAGCTCCTACGAGCAGTACTTC